The 4 T cell receptor beta chains below all came from one sample that was sequenced in a study of T cell responses to AZD1222 COVID-19 vaccine. The repertoire was sequenced with immunoSEQ multiplex PCR; TCRdb's copy has only in-frame clones and lacks some. The sample contains about 130,000 clones, about nine tenths of which appear only once. The source material was peripheral blood, sampled 28 days after the second AZD1222 dose. All receptors come from an adult who received the AZD1222 COVID-19 vaccine.

The chain recombines TRBV7-2 with TRBJ2-2, with TRBD2 matching 8 bases. The V gene end was trimmed by 5 bases and the J gene end by 6 bases; junction bases not matched to a gene: 8. The CDR3 has 15 amino acids. Germline assignment: CDR1 SGHTA and CDR2 FQGNSA. Here the CDR3 reads CASSPGGLAPGELFF. The CDR3 nucleotides are TGTGCCAGCAGCCCGGGGGGGCTAGCACCCGGGGAGCTGTTTTTT.

The chain has TRBV7-2 and TRBJ1-5; D not resolved. V was pared by 1 base and J by 3 bases, with 13 bases between. The CDR3 covers 16 residues. Germline V gene sequence: CDR1 SGHTA, CDR2 FQGNSA. CDR3 protein: CASSLDNRPLNQPQHF. The CDR3 region has the DNA TGTGCCAGCAGCTTAGATAACAGACCCCTCAATCAGCCCCAGCATTTT.

The chain uses TRBV27 and TRBJ1-1; the D is unclear. Trimming cost V 2 bases and J 0 bases, with 10 bases left between them. Germline CDR1 MNHEY, CDR2 SMNVEV (reference sequence). The CDR3 is 15 amino acids. As DNA, the CDR3 is TGTGCCAGCAGTTTAAGTCCGGGAATGAACACTGAAGCTTTCTTT. As protein: CASSLSPGMNTEAFF.

The rearrangement joins TRBV28 to TRBJ1-1; TRBD1 is a possible D gene (5 bases). CDR3 length equals 18 residues. Germline CDR1 and CDR2: MDHEN and SYDVKM. V was cut by 5 bases and J by 0 bases, with 22 bases left in between. The CDR3 region has the DNA TGTGCCAGCAGTATTATAACTGGGGCAGGGAAAATGAACACTGAAGCTTTCTTT. The encoded protein is CASSIITGAGKMNTEAFF.